This T cell receptor beta chain originates from a study of T cells in Graves' hyperthyroidism and ophthalmopathy. Overall study findings and caveats: Ophthalmopathy cases were set apart from stable hyperthyroidism by a 13 V-J model.

Amplification yielded TCR beta CDR3 regions, with RNA transcripts as the source. TCR CDR3 underwent first-round RT-PCR with the HTBI primer set. TCRdb redid the calling of the multiplex PCR reads with MiXCR, one entry per CDR3 protein. The sample holds approximately 380,000 distinct CDR3 sequences; around a sixth are singletons and the top ten take 40%. Many counts were recorded for this clonotype. No antigen is known for it. The CDR3 covers 15 residues. Looked up from germline, CDR1 is SGHAT and CDR2 is FQNNGV. The V end lost 5 bases, the J end lost 8 bases, and 21 bases lay between the germline ends. For the diagnoses, clinical symptoms, serum thyroxine and TRAb, thyroid ultrasound and orbital computed tomography were used. Out of approximately 10 ml of fresh peripheral blood came the PBMCs.

The sample comprised blood. The clonotype comes from a man between 18 and 29 years old with Graves' ophthalmopathy. The chain carries TRBV11-2 and TRBJ1-2; D remains ambiguous. The CDR3 sequence is CASSLGAEYLVGYTF. In DNA, the CDR3 is TGTGCCAGCAGCCTGGGCGCGGAATATTTGGTGGGCTACACCTTC.